The rows below give T cell receptor beta chains drawn from one sample of a study of T cells in Graves' hyperthyroidism and ophthalmopathy. TCRdb used MiXCR to reprocess the multiplex PCR reads, holding one entry per CDR3 protein. The sample includes under 450,000 distinct CDR3 sequences, about a sixth seen only once; the top ten take 12% to 15%. Sequencing used blood. These receptors all come from a woman between 18 and 29 years old with Graves' hyperthyroidism. CDR3s include the opening cysteine and the closing phenylalanine or tryptophan. The D gene is left open where the match is weak. Clone sizes are given selectively: once, few, many, or a class where the clone is expanded.

clone_size: many; cdr3_length: 13; v_call: TRBV29-1; d_call: -; j_call: TRBJ1-1; cdr3_aa: CSVDKGRVTEAFF; cdr3_nt: TGCAGCGTTGACAAGGGGCGGGTCACTGAAGCTTTCTTT
clone_size: many; cdr3_length: 14; v_call: TRBV28; d_call: TRBD1; j_call: TRBJ1-1; cdr3_aa: CASSHRTGGTEAFF; cdr3_nt: TGTGCCAGCAGCCACCGTACAGGGGGGACTGAAGCTTTCTTT
clone_size: many; cdr3_length: 15; v_call: TRBV5-1; d_call: -; j_call: TRBJ2-3; cdr3_aa: CASSFLGTGIDTQYF; cdr3_nt: TGCGCCAGCAGCTTCCTCGGAACTGGGATAGATACGCAGTATTTT
clone_size: few; cdr3_length: 16; v_call: TRBV5-1; d_call: -; j_call: TRBJ2-2; cdr3_aa: CASRLGRTLNTGELFF; cdr3_nt: TGCGCCAGCAGATTGGGACGGACGCTCAACACCGGGGAGCTGTTTTTT
clone_size: many; cdr3_length: 15; v_call: TRBV2; d_call: -; j_call: TRBJ2-7; cdr3_aa: CASTFDGRLTYEQYF; cdr3_nt: TGTGCCAGCACCTTCGATGGCAGACTCACCTACGAGCAGTACTTC
clone_size: few; cdr3_length: 14; v_call: TRBV12-3/TRBV12-4; d_call: -; j_call: TRBJ2-7; cdr3_aa: CASSLIGRPYEQYF; cdr3_nt: TGTGCCAGCAGTTTAATAGGACGCCCCTACGAGCAGTACTTC
clone_size: few; cdr3_length: 14; v_call: TRBV10-2; d_call: TRBD1; j_call: TRBJ1-5; cdr3_aa: CASSEGQGTQPQHF; cdr3_nt: TGCGCCAGCAGTGAGGGACAGGGGACTCAGCCCCAGCATTTT
clone_size: -; cdr3_length: 15; v_call: TRBV15; d_call: -; j_call: TRBJ1-3; cdr3_aa: CATSSSQANGNTIYF; cdr3_nt: TGTGCCACCAGCAGTTCCCAGGCTAACGGAAACACCATATATTTT
clone_size: few; cdr3_length: 15; v_call: TRBV5-1; d_call: TRBD1; j_call: TRBJ1-1; cdr3_aa: CASSWWTGRNTEAFF; cdr3_nt: TGCGCCAGCAGCTGGTGGACAGGGAGGAACACTGAAGCTTTCTTT
clone_size: many; cdr3_length: 13; v_call: TRBV24-1; d_call: TRBD1; j_call: TRBJ2-7; cdr3_aa: CADGTVEDYEQYF; cdr3_nt: TGTGCCGACGGGACAGTGGAAGACTACGAGCAGTACTTC
clone_size: many; cdr3_length: 13; v_call: TRBV29-1; d_call: -; j_call: TRBJ2-3; cdr3_aa: CSVEHRITDTQYF; cdr3_nt: TGCAGCGTTGAACACAGGATCACAGATACGCAGTATTTT
clone_size: many; cdr3_length: 17; v_call: TRBV27; d_call: -; j_call: TRBJ2-7; cdr3_aa: CASSGYKDSQGPYEQYF; cdr3_nt: TGTGCCAGCAGTGGATACAAAGACAGTCAAGGGCCCTACGAGCAGTACTTC
clone_size: many; cdr3_length: 17; v_call: TRBV20-1; d_call: -; j_call: TRBJ2-5; cdr3_aa: CSASSIRGHNWQETQYF; cdr3_nt: TGCAGTGCTAGCAGCATACGAGGACATAATTGGCAAGAGACCCAGTACTTC
clone_size: few; cdr3_length: 10; v_call: TRBV7-2; d_call: -; j_call: TRBJ2-7; cdr3_aa: CASSPTEQYF; cdr3_nt: TGTGCCAGCAGCCCCACAGAGCAGTACTTC
clone_size: few; cdr3_length: 19; v_call: TRBV20-1; d_call: TRBD2; j_call: TRBJ2-1; cdr3_aa: CSARSPGLAGRPSYNEQFF; cdr3_nt: TGCAGTGCCCGATCCCCGGGACTAGCGGGCAGACCCTCCTACAATGAGCAGTTCTTC
clone_size: -; cdr3_length: 15; v_call: TRBV11-3; d_call: -; j_call: TRBJ1-6; cdr3_aa: CASSLEEASPSPLHF; cdr3_nt: TGTGCCAGCAGCTTAGAGGAGGCGTCACCTTCACCCCTCCACTTT
clone_size: many; cdr3_length: 12; v_call: TRBV6-2/TRBV6-3; d_call: -; j_call: TRBJ2-7; cdr3_aa: CASSPTPGEQYF; cdr3_nt: TGTGCCAGCAGTCCTACCCCCGGCGAGCAGTACTTC
clone_size: -; cdr3_length: 17; v_call: TRBV27; d_call: -; j_call: TRBJ1-6; cdr3_aa: CASSLRLGLSYNSPLHF; cdr3_nt: TGTGCCAGCAGTTTGAGGCTTGGGCTCTCCTATAATTCACCCCTCCACTTT
clone_size: -; cdr3_length: 16; v_call: TRBV4-1; d_call: -; j_call: TRBJ2-1; cdr3_aa: CASSQDGTYSYNEQFF; cdr3_nt: TGCGCCAGCAGCCAAGACGGGACTTACTCCTACAATGAGCAGTTCTTC
clone_size: many; cdr3_length: 13; v_call: TRBV10-3; d_call: TRBD1; j_call: TRBJ2-5; cdr3_aa: CALSRDTGATQYF; cdr3_nt: TGTGCCTTGTCCCGGGACACAGGGGCGACCCAGTACTTC
clone_size: many; cdr3_length: 15; v_call: TRBV3-1; d_call: -; j_call: TRBJ1-6; cdr3_aa: CASSQDAQGFTPLHF; cdr3_nt: TGTGCCAGCAGCCAAGATGCGCAGGGGTTTACACCCCTCCACTTT
clone_size: -; cdr3_length: 15; v_call: TRBV7-3; d_call: TRBD1; j_call: TRBJ2-2; cdr3_aa: CASSWDRGLTGELFF; cdr3_nt: TGTGCCAGCAGCTGGGACAGGGGGCTCACCGGGGAGCTGTTTTTT
clone_size: -; cdr3_length: 12; v_call: TRBV14; d_call: -; j_call: TRBJ2-7; cdr3_aa: CASSQGWSEQYF; cdr3_nt: TGTGCCAGCAGCCAAGGGTGGTCCGAGCAGTACTTC
clone_size: few; cdr3_length: 13; v_call: TRBV6-6; d_call: -; j_call: TRBJ1-2; cdr3_aa: CASSYSRGYGYTF; cdr3_nt: TGTGCCAGCAGTTACTCGCGCGGGTATGGCTACACCTTC
clone_size: many; cdr3_length: 19; v_call: TRBV6-5; d_call: TRBD2; j_call: TRBJ2-1; cdr3_aa: CASSYRGLAASNLYNEQFF; cdr3_nt: TGTGCCAGCAGTTACAGGGGCCTAGCGGCAAGCAACCTCTACAATGAGCAGTTCTTC
clone_size: -; cdr3_length: 13; v_call: TRBV20-1; d_call: TRBD2; j_call: TRBJ2-7; cdr3_aa: CSAPGLAVGEQYF; cdr3_nt: TGCAGTGCACCGGGCCTAGCGGTGGGCGAGCAGTACTTC